The sequence of this T cell receptor beta chain was determined in a study of T cell responses to AZD1222 COVID-19 vaccine. CDR3 size: 20 residues. The V gene lost 6 bases and the J gene lost 0 bases, with 27 bases spanning the gap. Germline loops: CDR1 MNHEY, CDR2 SMNVEV (reference sequence). This table comes from immunoSEQ multiplex PCR, and its TCRdb copy is limited to in-frame clones, with some not included. The table records around 110,000 clones, 92% of them present only once. This TCR was sampled from an adult who received the AZD1222 COVID-19 vaccine. V is TRBV27 and J is TRBJ2-1; D call uncertain. Here the sequenced sample was peripheral blood, taken 28 days after the second AZD1222 dose. The DNA of the CDR3 is TGTGCCAGCAGCCTTCGTCCCCCCGGATCTATCTCGGGCTCCTACAATGAGCAGTTCTTC. Protein sequence: CASSLRPPGSISGSYNEQFF.